This section outlines one T cell receptor beta chain sequence together with its context. This clone was observed a handful of times. Its antigen target is currently unknown. No base qualities exist here, and no much larger clone lies one base off it. This sample stems from a study of blood T cell repertoires in COVID-19 (dated by TCRdb to about 2020). Regarding the research as a whole: The collaborator samples originated in the United States, Italy and Spain and spanned the acute and convalescent phases of COVID-19. The prospective study material was composed of cDNA or gDNA derived from T cells, B-cell-depleted T cells, or PBMCs. Subjects who had been exposed to COVID-19, were actively infected with it, or had recovered from it provided the deeply sampled blood TCRbeta repertoires that made up the dataset. The repertoires were made available in a free public database intended to serve as a resource for research on the immune response to SARS-CoV-2. Samples were obtained from the ongoing ImmuneRACE study (first 160 participants) and from 1,254 subjects provided by 6 global collaborators. The sample metadata nearly always contained a de-identified subject ID, COVID-19 status, age in years and sex. Where HLA class I and class II types were available, the types were taken from metadata supplied by the sample provider, not from assay-based typing. The research as a whole found: Clinical and demographic metadata were provided uncurated, with the amount varying by source and participant.

Participants in the prospective study were aged about 18 to 95 years, lived in 20 to 25 United States geographic areas, and enrolled through a virtual design. Cohort assignment in the prospective study relied on participant-reported clinical history from a screening survey and a study questionnaire. Recovered participants in ImmuneRACE Cohort 3 were defined as having two consecutive negative NP/OP PCR tests, clearance from a healthcare professional, or resolution of symptoms. In the prospective study, whole blood, serum and a nasopharyngeal or oropharyngeal swab were collected from each participant by mobile phlebotomists. Over a roughly two-month period, participants in the prospective study had the option of providing additional blood draws and questionnaires. Blood samples from the prospective study were shipped frozen or at room temperature prior to DNA extraction. The immunoSEQ Assay, a bias-controlled multiplex PCR, was used to amplify TCRbeta CDR3 regions from genomic DNA. Per the source publication's procedure: The number of nucleated cells in each sample was estimated from the amplification of reference gene primers within the assay. To quantify the absolute abundance of each unique TCRbeta CDR3 rearrangement, sequence reads were collapsed and filtered. Productive Simpson clonality was computed per sample as the square root of Simpson's diversity index over productive rearrangements. Sourced from immuneACCESS, this table was stored by TCRdb with only in-frame sequences that have V and J called. A share of the clones is absent; for the studies checked, an unresolved V gene accounts for under half, and the remainder has no known explanation. V, J and clone size are those of that table, while D and trimming were read from the DNA. Present in this sample are 170,000 or so clones, about 90% of which were seen just once. The ten largest clonotypes hold 7% of the sample.

Specimen: PBMCs or T cells enriched from blood (not recorded which). The source of this sequence is a woman aged 45-65 years who had recovered from COVID-19.

The nucleotide sequence is TGTGCCAGCAGTTGGGATAACCGGGACTCGATGTACAATGAGCAGTTCTTC. This sequence encodes CASSWDNRDSMYNEQFF. The chain uses TRBV28 and TRBJ2-1, with TRBD2 perhaps the D gene, on 6 matching bases. The junction carries 20 bases between V and J, which are trimmed by 4 bases and 4 bases respectively. Reading from cysteine to phenylalanine, the CDR3 counts 17 amino acids. Solely the CDR3 DNA is kept, with 51 bases framed from the first base. CDR1 and CDR2 are read off the germline V gene as MDHEN and SYDVKM.